The 30 T cell receptor beta chains in this list originate from one sample, sequenced in a study of T cells in Graves' hyperthyroidism and ophthalmopathy. Amplification targeted TCR beta CDR3 regions from RNA transcripts. The primer set for the first-round RT-PCR of the TCR CDR3 was HTBI. TCRdb passed the multiplex PCR reads through MiXCR, listing each CDR3 protein once. The sample shows approximately 330,000 distinct CDR3 sequences, 15% to 20% of them seen only once. What was sequenced was blood. Receptor source: a woman between 45 and 60 years old with Graves' hyperthyroidism.

V and J are TRBV7-9 and TRBJ2-5; 8 nucleotides align to TRBD2. The CDR3 loop spans 16 amino acids. After removal of 7 bases from V and 3 bases from J, the junction contained 13 bases not matched to a gene. In germline, CDR1 is SEHNR, CDR2 FQNEAQ (reference sequence). The chain's CDR3 is CASTTLLADVEETQYF. In DNA, the CDR3 is TGTGCCAGCACCACCCTACTAGCGGATGTGGAAGAGACCCAGTACTTC.

This clonotype was seen repeatedly, ten times or more. The chain employs TRBV28 and TRBJ2-7; D gene uncertain. V lost 5 bases and J lost 0, with 5 bases in between. CDR1 MDHEN and CDR2 SYDVKM come from the germline V gene. The CDR3 spans 12 residues. This CDR3 reads CASSPSSYEQYV. The CDR3 nucleotides are TGTGCCAGCAGTCCCAGCTCCTACGAGCAGTACGTC.

The rearrangement joins TRBV2 to TRBJ1-6; D unresolved. CDR1 is SNHLY, CDR2 FYNNEI, per germline. The CDR3 contains 14 residues. The V end lost 9 bases, the J end lost 10 bases, and 19 bases lay between the germline ends. The CDR3 region is CASGPLGESSPLHF. The CDR3, as DNA: TGTGCCAGTGGCCCCCTAGGCGAATCCTCACCCCTCCACTTT.

This clonotype has ten or more counts. This rearrangement joins TRBV5-6 to TRBJ2-1, with D perhaps TRBD1 or TRBD2 (5 bases each). Germline values: CDR1 SGHDT, CDR2 YYEEEE. The CDR3 is 17 amino acids. Trimming took off 4 bases at V and 0 bases at J, with 17 bases between the two ends. Here the CDR3 reads CASSGWDGRSSYNEQFF. The CDR3 region has the DNA TGTGCCAGCAGCGGATGGGACGGCCGGAGCTCCTACAATGAGCAGTTCTTC.

Ten or more counts support this clonotype. The chain combines TRBV28 with TRBJ2-5, with D hard to call. From germline, CDR1 is MDHEN and CDR2 SYDVKM. V lost 6 bases, J lost 5 bases, and 13 bases lay in between. The CDR3 loop spans 13 amino acids. The CDR3 loop is CASSSPSPETQYF. The DNA for the CDR3 is TGTGCCAGCAGCTCCCCGTCGCCGGAGACCCAGTACTTC.

This clonotype was detected a few times. The rearrangement uses TRBV20-1 and TRBJ2-5; D might be TRBD1 (6 bases). CDR3 size: 14 residues. Trimming cost V 5 bases and J 5 bases, with 18 bases left between them. Germline assignment: CDR1 DFQATT and CDR2 SNEGSKA (reference sequence). This CDR3 reads CSAPTQGLRETQYF. The CDR3 DNA reads TGCAGTGCTCCCACCCAGGGGCTGCGGGAGACCCAGTACTTC.

This clonotype was counted only a few times. V gene TRBV10-3 combines with J gene TRBJ2-1; D may be TRBD2 (6 bases). The CDR3 runs to 16 residues. Germline V gene lookup returns CDR1 ENHRY and CDR2 SYGVKD. Trimming removed 3 bases at V and 0 bases at J, with 12 bases between. The CDR3 protein is CAISDLAASSYNEQFF. The CDR3 nucleotides read TGTGCCATCAGTGATTTAGCGGCTAGCTCCTACAATGAGCAGTTCTTC.

This clonotype came up a few times. V and J are TRBV7-3 and TRBJ2-5; D uncertain. CDR3 length: 14 residues. The V and J ends lost 5 bases and 4 bases respectively, with 14 bases between them. In germline, CDR1 is SGHTA, CDR2 FQGTGA. The CDR3 nucleotides read TGTGCCAGCAGCCAACAAGGAGTGGGAGAGACCCAGTACTTC. Translated: CASSQQGVGETQYF.

The table lists this clonotype with many counts. The V and J genes are TRBV2 and TRBJ2-7, with D unresolved. Per the germline V gene, CDR1 is SNHLY and CDR2 is FYNNEI. The CDR3 is made up of 12 amino acids. V was clipped by 2 bases and J by 1 base, with 3 bases between them. In DNA, the CDR3 is TGTGCCAGCAGTGAACTTTCCTACGAGCAGTACTTC. Encoded protein: CASSELSYEQYF.

This clonotype turned up a few times. A much larger clone differs from this one at a single base, so this may be a read error. The rearrangement links TRBV7-9 to TRBJ2-3, with 9 bases that match TRBD2. Germline-derived CDR1 and CDR2 are SEHNR and FQNEAQ (reference sequence). V gave up 5 bases and J gave up 4 bases; unmatched junction bases: 10. This CDR3 is built from 16 residues. The CDR3 reads CASSAFSGGSADTQYF. The CDR3 DNA sequence: TGTGCCAGCAGCGCCTTTAGCGGGGGCAGCGCAGATACGCAGTATTTT. Full variable domain (remainder filled in from reference TRBV7-9 and TRBJ2-3): DTGVSQNPRHKITKRGQNVTFRCDPISEHNRLYWYRQTLGQGPEFLTYFQNEAQLEKSRLLSDRFSAERPKGSFSTLEIQRTEQGDSAMYLCASSAFSGGSADTQYFGPGTRLTVL.

This clonotype occurred many times. CDR3 sequence reads: CASRIHDSYNEQFF. Here the CDR3 DNA reads TGTGCCAGCAGAATACACGACTCCTACAATGAGCAGTTCTTC. V gene TRBV2 combines with J gene TRBJ2-1; no firm D call. Germline V CDR1 and CDR2: SNHLY, FYNNEI. V was cut by 6 bases and J by 0 bases, with 9 bases left in between. This CDR3 is built from 14 residues.

Ten or more counts support this clonotype. The genes are TRBV30 and TRBJ1-1, with D perhaps matching TRBD1 (6 bases). Between the trimmed V and J ends, which lost 3 bases and 4 bases, there was a span of 12 bases. This CDR3 has 13 amino acids. Germline lookup yields CDR1 GTSNPN and CDR2 SVGIG (reference sequence). DNA for the CDR3: TGTGCCTGGAGACAGGGAGGGGCCACTGAAGCTTTCTTT. It codes for CAWRQGGATEAFF.

This sequence joins TRBV6-2 or TRBV6-3 and TRBJ1-5; perhaps TRBD1 as D (5 bases). This CDR3 is 16 amino acids long. Germline V gives CDR1 MNHEY, CDR2 SVGEGT. V shed 2 bases and J shed 5 bases, with 16 bases lying between them. CDR3 in DNA: TGTGCCAGCAGTTACCCTTTCGGGGGGGAGGATCAGCCCCAGCATTTT. This encodes CASSYPFGGEDQPQHF.

Points on this clonotype: At one end the junction does not follow the germline gene, possibly because of a read error. V usage is TRBV6-5 and J usage is TRBJ2-1, with TRBD1 as a possible D gene (5 bases). The CDR3 has 17 amino acids. Germline V lookup: CDR1 MNHEY, CDR2 SVGAGI. The CDR3 sequence is CTSSYLGVYQSYNEQFF. In DNA, the CDR3 is TGTACCAGCAGTTACTTAGGGGTCTACCAGTCCTACAATGAGCAGTTCTTC.

The genes are TRBV10-3 and TRBJ2-3; 10 nucleotides agree with TRBD2. Germline CDR1 reads ENHRY; CDR2 reads SYGVKD. The CDR3 runs to 18 residues. V gave up 6 bases and J gave up 6 bases; unmatched junction bases: 18. The CDR3 region is CAISPAVLAGGVLDTQYF. In DNA, the CDR3 is TGTGCCATCAGCCCTGCCGTTTTAGCGGGGGGTGTCTTGGATACGCAGTATTTT.

Many counts were recorded for this clonotype. The chain uses TRBV19 and TRBJ2-1; D is tentatively TRBD1 or TRBD2 (6 bases each). Germline CDR1 is LNHDA and CDR2 is SQIVND (reference sequence). The V end lost 3 bases, the J end lost 4 bases, and 16 bases lay between the germline ends. The CDR3 totals 16 residues. CDR3 loop: CASSMVYGGPYNEQFF. CDR3 bases: TGTGCCAGTAGTATGGTATACGGGGGCCCTTACAATGAGCAGTTCTTC.

This clonotype was counted at least ten times. The chain couples TRBV29-1 to TRBJ1-1, with D uncertain. V was pared by 4 bases and J by 4 bases, with 7 bases between. Germline V gene data show CDR1 as SQVTM and CDR2 as ANQGSEA. CDR3 length: 11 amino acids. The CDR3: CSVGGSTEAFF. CDR3 DNA sequence: TGCAGCGTTGGAGGGTCCACTGAAGCTTTCTTT.

This clonotype has more than one count but fewer than ten. The chain couples TRBV24-1 to TRBJ2-2, with 7 bases identical to TRBD1. Germline values: CDR1 KGHDR, CDR2 SFDVKD. This CDR3 contains 16 residues. V shed 0 bases, J shed 3 bases, and the junction held 3 bases outside the gene matches. The CDR3 sequence is CATSDLRTGDTGELFF. The DNA for the CDR3 is TGTGCCACCAGTGATTTGAGAACAGGGGACACCGGGGAGCTGTTTTTT.

V is TRBV20-1 and J is TRBJ1-1; maybe TRBD1 (6 bases). CDR3 length: 11 residues. The V gene's germline CDR1 is DFQATT and CDR2 SNEGSKA (reference sequence). Trimming took off 5 bases at V and 9 bases at J, with 13 bases between the two ends. In DNA form, the CDR3 reads TGCAGTGCTCCCGGGACACCTCAAGCTTTCTTT. Its translation: CSAPGTPQAFF.

The gene calls are TRBV29-1 and TRBJ1-1, with TRBD1 identical over 7 bases. J was trimmed by 4 bases and V by 2 bases; bases with no gene match: 4. Germline CDR1 is SQVTM and CDR2 is ANQGSEA. This CDR3 has 13 residues. The CDR3, as DNA: TGCAGCGTTGAAAAGGGGGCGGTCACTGAAGCTTTCTTT. Protein product: CSVEKGAVTEAFF.

This clonotype came up many times. CDR3 sequence: CASSLDRADTDTQYF. CDR3 coding DNA: TGCGCCAGCAGCTTGGACAGGGCTGACACAGATACGCAGTATTTT. This chain uses TRBV5-1 with TRBJ2-3; TRBD1 might be the D (6 bases). The CDR3 has 15 amino acids. Germline CDR1 and CDR2: SGHRS and YFSETQ. V lost 0 bases and J 2 bases, leaving 10 bases between the germline ends.

This clonotype was recorded a few times. CDR3 region: CASSFGATTEAFF. CDR3 bases: TGTGCCAGCAGTTTTGGCGCTACCACTGAAGCTTTCTTT. The rearrangement uses TRBV12-3 or TRBV12-4 and TRBJ1-1; D ambiguous. This CDR3 region has 13 residues. V gave up 3 bases and J gave up 4 bases, with 9 bases separating them.

At least ten counts were recorded for this clonotype. The chain carries TRBV12-3 or TRBV12-4 and TRBJ2-7; TRBD2 aligns across 10 bases. The CDR3 has 16 amino acids. V shed 4 bases, J shed 2 bases, and the junction held 8 bases outside the gene matches. CDR3 bases: TGTGCCAGCAGTTCCCACACAAGCGGGAGGGCCTACGAGCAGTACTTC. Translated: CASSSHTSGRAYEQYF.

There are many counts of this clonotype. The genes are TRBV11-3 and TRBJ1-1, with unresolved D. Germline loops: CDR1 SGHNT, CDR2 YENEEA. Trimming took off 1 base at V and 8 bases at J, with 11 bases between the two ends. The CDR3 is 13 residues long. CDR3 loop: CASSLGAGGEAFF. The CDR3 region has the DNA TGTGCCAGCAGCTTAGGGGCGGGTGGAGAAGCTTTCTTT.

This clonotype was recorded at least ten times. V is TRBV2 and J is TRBJ2-7; D unclear. The CDR3 is made up of 14 amino acids. Germline V lookup: CDR1 SNHLY, CDR2 FYNNEI. Between the trimmed V and J ends, which lost 2 bases and 3 bases, there was a span of 11 bases. CDR3 sequence reads: CASSEPWTFYEQYV. The CDR3 DNA reads as TGTGCCAGCAGTGAACCGTGGACCTTCTACGAGCAGTACGTC.

This clonotype turned up a few times. The V and J genes are TRBV2 and TRBJ1-6; a possible D gene is TRBD1 (5 bases). The CDR3 consists of 14 residues. V lost 6 bases and J 8 bases, leaving 14 bases between the germline ends. From germline, CDR1 is SNHLY and CDR2 FYNNEI. The DNA for the CDR3 is TGTGCCAGCAGCGAGGACATGGACTATTCACCCCTCCACTTT. Amino acid sequence: CASSEDMDYSPLHF.

There are many counts of this clonotype. The chain recombines TRBV5-1 with TRBJ2-3, with a weak D call TRBD2 (6 bases). V lost 0 bases and J 6 bases, leaving 17 bases between the germline ends. The CDR3 is 16 amino acids. CDR1 and CDR2 (germline): SGHRS, YFSETQ. The CDR3 nucleotides read TGCGCCAGCAGCTTGGGAACCGGGACTTCTTCCGATACGCAGTATTTT. This codes for CASSLGTGTSSDTQYF.

The chain uses TRBV5-1 and TRBJ2-5; D might be TRBD2 (5 bases). Trimming cost V 4 bases and J 2 bases, with 15 bases left between them. This CDR3 spans 15 amino acids. Germline V lookup: CDR1 SGHRS, CDR2 YFSETQ. CDR3: CASSPPEGTQETQYF. The CDR3 DNA sequence: TGCGCCAGCAGCCCCCCCGAGGGTACACAAGAGACCCAGTACTTC.

This chain joins TRBV2 and TRBJ1-1; D not resolved. This CDR3 spans 12 amino acids. V was clipped by 11 bases and J by 0 bases, with 10 bases between them. Germline V gives CDR1 SNHLY, CDR2 FYNNEI. The CDR3 is CALKEVNTEAFF. The CDR3 nucleotides are TGTGCCTTAAAAGAGGTGAACACTGAAGCTTTCTTT. Full variable domain (remainder filled in from reference TRBV2 and TRBJ1-1): EPEVTQTPSHQVTQMGQEVILRCVPISNHLYFYWYRQILGQKVEFLVSFYNNEISEKSEIFDDQFSVERPDGSNFTLKIRSTKLEDSAMYFCALKEVNTEAFFGQGTRLTVV.

This clonotype was detected a few times. The rearrangement uses TRBV11-3 and TRBJ1-1; 7 bases fit TRBD1. V trimming: 2 bases; J trimming: 4 bases; junction bases outside the gene matches: 4. The CDR3 extends over 14 amino acids. The germline V gene has CDR1 SGHNT and CDR2 YENEEA. The CDR3 nucleotides read TGTGCCAGCAGCTTAATTCAGGGGGTCACTGAAGCTTTCTTT. Translating gives CASSLIQGVTEAFF. Based on the CDR3 plus reference TRBV11-3 and TRBJ1-1, the full variable domain is EAGVVQSPRYKIIEKKQPVAFWCNPISGHNTLYWYLQNLGQGPELLIRYENEEAVDDSQLPKDRFSAERLKGVDSTLKIQPAELGDSAVYLCASSLIQGVTEAFFGQGTRLTVV.